This TCR beta chain was obtained from a study of blood T cells in healthy people across ages (dated by TCRdb to 2014 to 2015). For the wider study: In model experiments, template switching captured roughly one uniquely barcoded TCR beta cDNA molecule for every two T cells. The study measured age-related changes in TCR beta repertoire diversity using deep sequencing normalized with unique cDNA molecular identifiers. Donors were grouped into four age groups: young (average approximately 16 years), middle-aged (roughly 37), aged (around 60) and long-lived (about 90). To avoid experimental bias, donors of different ages were spread randomly across the sequencing lanes. Using the same blood draw, the study looked at two additional independent replicas of 1 million unique cDNA reads for two donors, one aged 18 to 30 and the other aged 80 or older. Study-level results and caveats: The CMV infection status of donors was not known, potentially confounding age-related changes in expanded clonotypes. The percentage of naive T cells measured by flow cytometry correlated strongly with observed TCR beta diversity. Compared with the aged group, the long-lived group had more naive CD4+ T cells, fewer expanded clones and increased TCR diversity, suggesting age selection. Total diversity estimates from one million sequenced T cells were considered lower bounds and underestimates. As age increased, observed TCR beta diversity per million T cells dropped in a roughly linear way, and a significant reduction was already evident by age 40. Conclusive comparison of naive and antigen-experienced compartments was prevented by the profiling of bulk unsorted PBMCs.

The roughly 38 donors, aged roughly 6 to 95 years, were systemically healthy Caucasian individuals from Russia. Each donor gave 8 to 10 milliliters of peripheral blood, drawn into EDTA-treated Vacutainer tubes. PBMCs were isolated by Ficoll-Paque density-gradient centrifugation, with at least 6 million obtained per sample. Trizol reagent was used to extract total RNA from the PBMCs, yielding at least 5 micrograms per sample. For every donor, flow cytometry on a PBMC aliquot measured the percentage of naive CD45RAhigh/CD27high T cells. The library was made by 5' RACE. TCRdb records Illumina HiSeq 2500 as the sequencer. A second PCR of roughly 6 to 11 cycles was run with a J-beta primer mix and a sample-barcoded 5' primer. A template-switch 5' adaptor carrying 12 random nucleotides introduced a unique molecular identifier onto each TCR beta cDNA molecule. At least 2.5 million CDR3-containing paired-end reads were obtained from each sample. First-strand cDNA was synthesized from all RNA with the Mint cDNA synthesis kit, primed by a TRBC-specific oligonucleotide. Following uracil-DNA glycosylase treatment, all cDNA underwent a first 18-cycle PCR with the universal primers M1SS and BC2_uni_R. On the study's bioinformatics: For normalization, 1 million high-quality reads, each with a distinct molecular identifier, were randomly selected from each sample. Instead of being binned into consensus sequences, reads with shared molecular identifiers were discarded. MiTCR, set to a Q25 quality threshold and the strictest error-elimination algorithm, was used for CDR3 identification, clonotype clustering and error correction. A nonparametric unseen species model with Euler transformation was used to estimate a lower bound on total TCR beta diversity. Using fastp trimming at Q25 and MiXCR clonotype assembly, TCRdb reanalyzed the public sequencing data and kept in-frame beta chains. CDR3 protein duplicates are merged, each entry listing the most common genes and DNA. It is TCRdb's table, rather than the study itself, that gives the V and J calls and clone size. The sample includes about 1.8 million distinct CDR3 sequences, with less than 50% observed a single time. The leading ten clones occupy more than 2% of the sample.

The CDR3, cysteine through phenylalanine, is 13 amino acids long. Just CDR3 DNA is preserved here, 39 bases in frame from base 1. The germline ends are 9 bases apart after V is trimmed by 1 base and J by 5 bases. A remark on this clonotype: Its cognate antigen has yet to be identified. No much larger clonotype is one base removed from it; base qualities were not supplied.

This TCR came from a woman in her thirties or forties in good health. Sequenced input: blood. The rearranged chain carries TRBV12-3 or TRBV12-4 and TRBJ2-7, with a weak D call of TRBD1 (6 bases match). Here is the DNA: TGTGCCAGCAGTTTAGACAGGGCTAACGAGCAGTACTTC. Translation gives CASSLDRANEQYF.